The 2 T cell receptor beta chains in this list originate from one sample, sequenced in a study of glioma-infiltrating T cells. Using RNA template, CDR3s of TCR alpha and beta were amplified with iRepertoire arm-PCR. TCRdb passed the multiplex PCR reads through MiXCR, listing each CDR3 protein once. The sample includes around 350,000 distinct CDR3 sequences, 41% seen only once; the top ten take 12%. Sequenced: glioma tissue, nonneoplastic brain tissue, or PBMCs (not recorded which). These TCRs come from a human donor with low-grade glioma or glioblastoma, undergoing nonglioma brain surgery, or in good health (not recorded which).

The rearrangement joins TRBV4-3 to TRBJ2-1, with 7 bases aligning to TRBD2. Losses at the gene ends were 1 base for V and 0 bases for J; bases not matched to a gene: 9. The CDR3 has 18 residues. CDR1 is LGHNA and CDR2 is YSLEER in the germline V gene. CDR3 loop: CASSQGPALASSYNEQFF. The CDR3 bases are TGCGCCAGCAGCCAAGGGCCGGCACTAGCGAGCTCCTACAATGAGCAGTTCTTC.

This clonotype appeared many times. This chain links TRBV28 with TRBJ2-5; TRBD2 matches at 15 bases. V trimming: 5 bases; J trimming: 5 bases; junction bases outside the gene matches: 15. This CDR3 has 19 amino acids. Looked up from germline, CDR1 is MDHEN and CDR2 is SYDVKM. The CDR3 is CASSTKGRTSGRGGETQYF. The CDR3 DNA reads as TGTGCCAGCAGTACCAAGGGCCGGACTAGCGGGAGGGGGGGTGAGACCCAGTACTTC.